A single sample is the source of the 13 T cell receptor beta chains below, sequenced in a study of graft-versus-host responses after intestinal transplantation. Intraepithelial and lamina propria lymphocytes were released after the graft tissue was processed. Profiled with immunoSEQ multiplex PCR; TCRdb holds only in-frame clones, not every one. The sample yields about 8,100 clones, roughly two thirds seen once. The sequenced sample was ileum tissue, obtained 450 to 480 days after transplant. The receptor source for this set is a human patient who received an intestinal transplant, so some T cells may come from the graft donor.

V usage is TRBV4-3 and J usage is TRBJ1-2; D unresolved. Germline loops: CDR1 LGHNA, CDR2 YSLEER. V lost 0 bases to trimming and J lost 4 bases, with 12 bases between them. The CDR3 length is 15 residues. CDR3 in amino acids: CASSQDLPRRYGYTF. In DNA, the CDR3 is TGCGCCAGCAGCCAAGACCTGCCAAGACGCTATGGCTACACCTTC.

The chain has TRBV5-4 and TRBJ2-3; no definite D call. The CDR3 covers 13 residues. Germline V lookup: CDR1 SGHNT, CDR2 YYREEE (reference sequence). Trimming took off 2 bases at V and 4 bases at J, with 8 bases between the two ends. CDR3 loop: CASSLVVADTQYF. The CDR3, as DNA: TGTGCCAGCAGCTTAGTAGTCGCAGATACGCAGTATTTT.

This chain connects TRBV5-4 to TRBJ1-2; D remains ambiguous. The ends were cut back, 1 base at V and 1 base at J, with 8 bases in the middle. The CDR3 totals 14 residues. Germline loops: CDR1 SGHNT, CDR2 YYREEE (reference sequence). This chain's CDR3 is CASSLSGINYGYTF. The CDR3 DNA sequence: TGTGCCAGCAGCTTGTCGGGGATTAACTATGGCTACACCTTC.

This clone was found a few times. The chain uses TRBV6-6 and TRBJ1-2; unclear D gene. The CDR3 length is 11 residues. Trimming cost V 2 bases and J 7 bases, with 5 bases left between them. Germline lookup yields CDR1 MNHNY and CDR2 SVGAGI (reference sequence). The CDR3 coding sequence is TGTGCCAGCAGTTACAGGGTTGGCTACACCTTC. Its protein product is CASSYRVGYTF.

As for this clone: An end of the junction does not agree with germline; a read error may underlie this. V is TRBV7-7 and J is TRBJ2-3; D unresolved. The germline V gene has CDR1 SSHAT and CDR2 FNYEAQ (reference sequence). The CDR3 extends over 17 amino acids. The CDR3 sequence: CASSLVPLILSTDTQYF. In DNA form, the CDR3 reads TGTGCTAGCAGCTTAGTCCCCCTGATCTTGAGCACAGATACGCAGTATTTT.

V and J are TRBV28 and TRBJ2-6; perhaps TRBD2 as D (7 bases). The germline CDR1 and CDR2 sequences are MDHEN and SYDVKM. The CDR3 totals 19 residues. Trimming removed 6 bases at V and 0 bases at J, with 21 bases between. The CDR3 DNA reads as TGTGCCAGCAGGAGTCCAGGTGCGGGGGCCCTCTCTGGGGCCAACGTCCTGACTTTC. Translation gives CASRSPGAGALSGANVLTF.

In nucleotides, the CDR3 is TGCGCCAGCAGGCCGACAGGGGTAAACAATGGCTACACCTTC. This sequence encodes CASRPTGVNNGYTF. V is TRBV5-1 and J is TRBJ1-2; 8 nucleotides agree with TRBD1. The trim removed 5 bases at V and 6 bases at J, leaving 9 bases unmatched. Germline CDR1 and CDR2: SGHRS and YFSETQ. The CDR3 extends over 14 amino acids.

V and J are TRBV2 and TRBJ2-6; D is possibly TRBD2 (6 bases). Germline V gene lookup returns CDR1 SNHLY and CDR2 FYNNEI. Deletions cut 6 bases from V and 4 bases from J, with 16 bases between. The CDR3 runs to 16 residues. The CDR3 loop reads CASRGGPRGGANVLTF. The CDR3 DNA follows: TGTGCCAGCAGAGGTGGCCCACGGGGGGGGGCCAACGTCCTGACTTTC.

The genes are TRBV19 and TRBJ1-2; TRBD1 matches at 11 bases. CDR3 length equals 19 residues. Germline assignment: CDR1 LNHDA and CDR2 SQIVND (reference sequence). V was pared by 5 bases and J by 4 bases, with 18 bases of the junction left unmatched. Here the CDR3 DNA reads TGTGCCAGTAGTCCCATGGACAGGGGGCCCGGACGGGGCCCCTATGGCTACACCTTC. As protein: CASSPMDRGPGRGPYGYTF.

This clone was observed a handful of times. The chain is built from TRBV30 and TRBJ1-5; no reliable D call. CDR1 and CDR2 from the germline V gene are GTSNPN and SVGIG (reference sequence). The CDR3 loop spans 10 amino acids. CDR3 nucleotides: TGTATCGGGAAGAATCAGCCCCAGCATTTT. This sequence encodes CIGKNQPQHF.

V is TRBV27 and J is TRBJ2-1, with D possibly called TRBD1 or TRBD2 (5 bases each). Trimming left V 2 bases short and J 0 bases short, with 11 bases between. The CDR3 covers 16 residues. Germline V gives CDR1 MNHEY, CDR2 SMNVEV (reference sequence). This chain's CDR3 is CASSLPRGTSYNEQFF. CDR3 coding DNA: TGTGCCAGCAGTTTACCTAGAGGGACCTCCTACAATGAGCAGTTCTTC.

V and J are TRBV27 and TRBJ2-5; 10 bases match TRBD2. CDR3 length: 14 residues. From germline, CDR1 is MNHEY and CDR2 SMNVEV (reference sequence). Losses at the gene ends were 2 bases for V and 5 bases for J; bases not matched to a gene: 2. CDR3 in DNA: TGTGCCAGCAGTTTACTAGCGGGAGCCGAGACCCAGTACTTC. Its protein is CASSLLAGAETQYF.

The V and J genes are TRBV5-4 and TRBJ1-6; 8 bases are shared with TRBD1. V lost 0 bases, J lost 9 bases, and 5 bases stayed unmatched. Germline values: CDR1 SGHNT, CDR2 YYREEE (reference sequence). This CDR3 has 15 residues. CDR3 in amino acids: CASSLAQGASSPLHF. CDR3 DNA sequence: TGTGCCAGCAGCTTGGCTCAGGGGGCAAGTTCACCCCTCCACTTT.